This TCR beta chain was sequenced in a study of beta chain features in type 1 diabetes. This clone appeared a few times. What it binds is not known. Reverse transcription of all isolated RNA meant that expressed TCRB transcripts were sequenced. TCRdb's table, derived via immunoSEQ multiplex PCR, lists solely in-frame clones and lacks some. Here the sample spans about 360,000 clones, over 9.5% being singletons. General observations from the study: Moderate yet significant TCRB CDR3 shortening was seen in Type 1 diabetes patients in all four CD4+ subsets.

The sequencing input was naive CD4+ T cells from blood. The TCR originated in a woman younger than 30 with type 1 diabetes.

This CDR3 is CATRTPGQGAGGYTF. CDR3 DNA: TGTGCCACCAGAACCCCGGGACAGGGGGCTGGTGGCTACACCTTC. This chain uses TRBV19 with TRBJ1-2; 12 bases agree with TRBD1. This CDR3 has 15 amino acids. V lost 10 bases and J lost 7; bases outside the gene matches: 13. Germline CDR1 reads LNHDA; CDR2 reads SQIVND (reference sequence).